The 22 T cell receptor beta chains below all came from one sample that was sequenced in a study of cytomegalovirus exposure and HLA in healthy donors. The PCR ran on 60 Vbeta and 13 Jbeta primers. Assay used: immunoSEQ multiplex PCR; TCRdb lists only in-frame clones, some missing. The sample records 150,000 to 200,000 clones, around 90% being singletons. Sequenced sample: PBMCs. Source of these receptors: a woman between 18 and 30 years old in good health and CMV-seronegative.

The chain couples TRBV5-4 to TRBJ2-1, with TRBD2 identical over 8 bases. This CDR3 has 17 residues. The germline CDR1 and CDR2 sequences are SGHNT and YYREEE (reference sequence). J gave up 0 bases and V 0 bases, and 5 bases lay outside the gene matches. The CDR3 region is CASSLGKRGSSYNEQFF. For the CDR3, the DNA is TGTGCCAGCAGCTTGGGTAAGCGGGGGAGCTCCTACAATGAGCAGTTCTTC.

This chain links TRBV10-3 with TRBJ1-1, with 7 nucleotides matching TRBD1. CDR1 ENHRY and CDR2 SYGVKD come from the germline V gene. J was trimmed by 5 bases and V by 6 bases; bases with no gene match: 9. This CDR3 has 14 residues. The CDR3 DNA follows: TGTGCCATCAGCACTGGGACAGCGATAACTGAAGCTTTCTTT. Translated, it gives CAISTGTAITEAFF.

This chain links TRBV13 with TRBJ2-7; 9 bases match TRBD1. Germline V gene data show CDR1 as PRHDT and CDR2 as FYEKMQ (reference sequence). The CDR3 has 14 residues. V was clipped by 1 base and J by 6 bases; unmatched bases: 4. CDR3 bases: TGTGCCAGCAGCTTAGACAGGGGGCTTGGCGAGCAGTACTTC. Translating gives CASSLDRGLGEQYF.

This rearrangement joins TRBV9 to TRBJ2-1; D possibly corresponds to TRBD2 (6 bases). The CDR3 has 14 amino acids. Germline CDR1 SGDLS, CDR2 YYNGEE. V lost 0 bases and J lost 10, with 14 bases in between. The CDR3 DNA reads as TGTGCCAGCAGCGTAGCGGCGGGATCTGGAGAGCAGTTCTTC. It is translated as CASSVAAGSGEQFF.

V and J are TRBV10-2 and TRBJ1-2; 12 bases fit TRBD1. V shed 8 bases and J 6 bases; nucleotides not matched to a gene: 4. The CDR3 covers 13 residues. Germline CDR1 reads WSHSY; CDR2 reads SAAADI. CDR3 coding DNA: TGCGCCAGCTCCGGGACAGGGGGCGATGGCTACACCTTC. Translation gives CASSGTGGDGYTF.

This sequence joins TRBV5-4 and TRBJ2-7; D ambiguous. Germline CDR1 reads SGHNT; CDR2 reads YYREEE (reference sequence). V lost 4 bases to trimming and J lost 4 bases, with 15 bases between them. This CDR3 has 14 residues. CDR3 sequence: CASSTGATEYEQYF. The CDR3 bases are TGTGCCAGCAGCACTGGCGCTACAGAGTACGAGCAGTACTTC. Together with reference TRBV5-4 and TRBJ2-7, the CDR3 gives the full variable domain: ETGVTQSPTHLIKTRGQQVTLRCSSQSGHNTVSWYQQALGQGPQFIFQYYREEENGRGNFPPRFSGLQFPNYSSELNVNALELDDSALYLCASSTGATEYEQYFGPGTRLTVT.

The V and J genes are TRBV13 and TRBJ2-1; 9 nucleotides match TRBD2. Germline V gives CDR1 PRHDT, CDR2 FYEKMQ (reference sequence). The V segment lost 4 bases and the J segment 4 bases; nucleotides outside the gene matches: 5. This CDR3 contains 15 residues. The CDR3 DNA reads as TGTGCCAGCAGCTCCAGCGGGAGGAGGTACAATGAGCAGTTCTTC. Protein sequence: CASSSSGRRYNEQFF.

V is TRBV9 and J is TRBJ1-2; D remains unclear. The CDR3 runs 14 residues. Looked up from germline, CDR1 is SGDLS and CDR2 is YYNGEE. Deletions cut 0 bases from V and 4 bases from J, with 10 bases between. CDR3: CASSVAPSFYGYTF. The CDR3 DNA follows: TGTGCCAGCAGCGTAGCTCCCAGTTTCTATGGCTACACCTTC. The full variable domain, in which reference TRBV9 and TRBJ1-2 provide the parts outside the CDR3, is DSGVTQTPKHLITATGQRVTLRCSPRSGDLSVYWYQQSLDQGLQFLIQYYNGEERAKGNILERFSAQQFPDLHSELNLSSLELGDSALYFCASSVAPSFYGYTFGSGTRLTVV.

This clone was picked up a small number of times. The chain links TRBV27 to TRBJ2-7, with D hard to call. The CDR3 extends over 15 amino acids. In germline, CDR1 is MNHEY, CDR2 SMNVEV (reference sequence). V gave up 3 bases and J gave up 0 bases, with 12 bases separating them. The CDR3 here is CASSLTGRSSYEQYF. The CDR3 DNA is TGTGCCAGCAGTTTGACGGGTCGAAGCTCCTACGAGCAGTACTTC.

This clone occurred once. The chain has TRBV10-2 and TRBJ2-5; TRBD2 agrees at 10 bases. There are 15 residues in the CDR3. Trimming cost V 6 bases and J 1 base; bases outside gene matches: 5. Germline assignment: CDR1 WSHSY and CDR2 SAAADI. Here the CDR3 reads CASRLAGALQETQYF. CDR3 coding DNA: TGCGCCAGCAGGCTAGCGGGGGCCCTCCAAGAGACCCAGTACTTC.

The chain uses TRBV29-1 and TRBJ1-1, with D possibly TRBD1 on 5 matching bases. The CDR3 has 17 residues. V dropped 4 bases and J dropped 5 bases, with 26 bases sitting between them. Per germline, CDR1 SQVTM and CDR2 ANQGSEA. For the CDR3, the DNA is TGCAGCGTTGTAGTAGGGCGGTTTTGGGGCTTCACGACTGAAGCTTTCTTT. This encodes CSVVVGRFWGFTTEAFF.

The gene calls are TRBV7-9 and TRBJ1-5; no reliable D call. The germline V gene has CDR1 SEHNR and CDR2 FQNEAQ (reference sequence). Trimming left V 3 bases short and J 5 bases short, with 8 bases between. The CDR3 consists of 13 residues. CDR3 loop: CASSFQFDQPQHF. The DNA of the CDR3 is TGTGCCAGCAGCTTTCAGTTTGATCAGCCCCAGCATTTT. Using reference TRBV7-9 and TRBJ1-5 for the parts outside the CDR3, the full variable domain is DTGVSQNPRHKITKRGQNVTFRCDPISEHNRLYWYRQTLGQGPEFLTYFQNEAQLEKSRLLSDRFSAERPKGSFSTLEIQRTEQGDSAMYLCASSFQFDQPQHFGDGTRLSIL.

The rearrangement joins TRBV5-1 to TRBJ1-1; 7 bases are a match to TRBD1. Germline-derived CDR1 and CDR2 are SGHRS and YFSETQ. The V gene end was trimmed by 4 bases and the J gene end by 0 bases; junction bases not matched to a gene: 6. This CDR3 is built from 15 residues. The chain's CDR3 is CASSQGQLLNTEAFF. The CDR3 DNA is TGCGCCAGCAGCCAGGGACAGTTACTGAACACTGAAGCTTTCTTT.

This clone has only a few counts. J is TRBJ2-5 and V is TRBV11-1; D might be TRBD1 (5 bases). This CDR3 has 15 amino acids. Germline V gene data show CDR1 as SGHAT and CDR2 as FQDESV (reference sequence). The V end lost 2 bases, the J end lost 2 bases, and 12 bases lay between the germline ends. CDR3 amino acids: CASSLMLGVQETQYF. The CDR3 bases are TGTGCCAGCAGCTTAATGTTAGGGGTTCAAGAGACCCAGTACTTC.

The chain recombines TRBV11-2 with TRBJ1-2, with D possibly TRBD1 on 5 matching bases. Trimming took off 5 bases at V and 1 base at J, with 8 bases between the two ends. Germline V gene data show CDR1 as SGHAT and CDR2 as FQNNGV. This CDR3 is built from 13 residues. The CDR3 region is CASSAGLNYGYTF. CDR3 DNA sequence: TGTGCCAGCAGCGCGGGACTTAACTATGGCTACACCTTC.

This clone was detected only once. The chain combines TRBV9 with TRBJ2-3, with 15 bases lining up with TRBD2. CDR3 size: 16 residues. Germline V lookup: CDR1 SGDLS, CDR2 YYNGEE. V was clipped by 4 bases and J by 4 bases; unmatched bases: 4. The CDR3 bases are TGTGCCAGCAGCAGAGGGACTAGCGGGAGGTCAGATACGCAGTATTTT. The encoded protein is CASSRGTSGRSDTQYF.

The chain has TRBV28 and TRBJ2-1; D might be TRBD1 (6 bases). Germline loops: CDR1 MDHEN, CDR2 SYDVKM. The V and J ends lost 2 bases and 3 bases respectively, with 8 bases between them. This CDR3 is 14 amino acids long. The CDR3 DNA sequence: TGTGCCAGCAGTTTAGGGACAATCTACAATGAGCAGTTCTTC. Its translation: CASSLGTIYNEQFF. The full variable domain, completed using reference TRBV28 and TRBJ2-1, is DVKVTQSSRYLVKRTGEKVFLECVQDMDHENMFWYRQDPGLGLRLIYFSYDVKMKEKGDIPEGYSVSREKKERFSLILESASTNQTSMYLCASSLGTIYNEQFFGPGTRLTVL.

V is TRBV5-4 and J is TRBJ2-7, with 7 bases aligning to TRBD1. Unmatched junction bases numbered 3, after V lost 4 bases and J lost 2 bases. CDR1 and CDR2 (germline): SGHNT, YYREEE (reference sequence). The CDR3 contains 13 residues. CDR3 loop: CASSPQGTYEQYF. The CDR3 DNA is TGTGCCAGCAGCCCACAGGGGACCTACGAGCAGTACTTC.

This clone was counted only a few times. The V and J genes are TRBV5-5 and TRBJ2-5, with TRBD1 matching 7 bases. The germline gives CDR1 SGHKS, CDR2 YYEKEE (reference sequence). This CDR3 is built from 15 residues. V trimming: 3 bases; J trimming: 1 base; junction bases outside the gene matches: 6. CDR3 bases: TGTGCCAGCAGCTCCGACCGGGACAGCCAAGAGACCCAGTACTTC. Its protein is CASSSDRDSQETQYF. The complete variable domain, with remaining parts taken from reference TRBV5-5 and TRBJ2-5, reads DAGVTQSPTHLIKTRGQQVTLRCSPISGHKSVSWYQQVLGQGPQFIFQYYEKEERGRGNFPDRFSARQFPNYSSELNVNALLLGDSALYLCASSSDRDSQETQYFGPGTRLLVL.

This clone was seen only once. J is TRBJ1-2 and V is TRBV6-5; no firm D call. The CDR3 consists of 14 residues. V gave up 2 bases and J gave up 0 bases, with 7 bases separating them. The germline V gene has CDR1 MNHEY and CDR2 SVGAGI. The CDR3 nucleotides read TGTGCCAGCAGTTACGGTACAGCTAACTATGGCTACACCTTC. Encoded protein: CASSYGTANYGYTF.

V is TRBV14 and J is TRBJ1-2, with 7 bases fitting TRBD1. This CDR3 is built from 14 residues. CDR1 and CDR2 from the germline V gene are SGHDN and FVKESK. V lost 0 bases, J lost 8 bases, and 6 bases stayed unmatched. The CDR3 reads CASSQDMGTAGYTF. The CDR3 DNA sequence: TGTGCCAGCAGCCAAGATATGGGGACAGCCGGCTACACCTTC.

This clone has a handful of counts. This rearrangement joins TRBV5-5 to TRBJ2-7; no clear D. There are 14 residues in the CDR3. V dropped 1 base and J dropped 1 base, with 9 bases sitting between them. CDR1 is SGHKS and CDR2 is YYEKEE in the germline V gene (reference sequence). The CDR3 bases are TGTGCCAGCAGCTTGACGATAGAGTCCTACGAGCAGTACTTC. It specifies CASSLTIESYEQYF.